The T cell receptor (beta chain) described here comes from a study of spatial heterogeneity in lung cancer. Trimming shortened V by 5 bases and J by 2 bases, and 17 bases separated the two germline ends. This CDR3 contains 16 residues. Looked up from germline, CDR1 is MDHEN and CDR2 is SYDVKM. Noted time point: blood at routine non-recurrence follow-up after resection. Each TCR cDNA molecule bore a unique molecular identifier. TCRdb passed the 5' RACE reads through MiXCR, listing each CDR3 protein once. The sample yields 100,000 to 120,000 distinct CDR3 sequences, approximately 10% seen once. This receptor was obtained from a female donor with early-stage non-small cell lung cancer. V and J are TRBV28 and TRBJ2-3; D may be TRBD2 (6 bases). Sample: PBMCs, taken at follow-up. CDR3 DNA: TGTGCCAGCAGTGCAATTCTAGCGCGCCCCACAGATACGCAGTATTTT. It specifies CASSAILARPTDTQYF.